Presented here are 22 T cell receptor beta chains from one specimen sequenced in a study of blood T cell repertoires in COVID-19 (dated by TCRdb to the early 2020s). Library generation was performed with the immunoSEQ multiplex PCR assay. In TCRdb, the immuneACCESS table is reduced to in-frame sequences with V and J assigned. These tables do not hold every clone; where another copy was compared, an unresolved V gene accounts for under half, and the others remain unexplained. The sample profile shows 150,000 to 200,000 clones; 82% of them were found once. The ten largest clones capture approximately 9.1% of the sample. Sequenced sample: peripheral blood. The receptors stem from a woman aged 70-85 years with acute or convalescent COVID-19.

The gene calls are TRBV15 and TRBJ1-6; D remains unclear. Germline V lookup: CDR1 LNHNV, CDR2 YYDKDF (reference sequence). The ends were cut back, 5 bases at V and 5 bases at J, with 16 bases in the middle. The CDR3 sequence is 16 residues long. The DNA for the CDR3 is TGTGCCACCAGCGGAACGACCGACATGAATAATTCACCCCTCCACTTT. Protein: CATSGTTDMNNSPLHF.

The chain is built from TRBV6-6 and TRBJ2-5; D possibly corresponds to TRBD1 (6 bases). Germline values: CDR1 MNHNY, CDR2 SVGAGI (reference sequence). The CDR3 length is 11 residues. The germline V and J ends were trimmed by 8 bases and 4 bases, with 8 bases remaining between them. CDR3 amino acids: CASGGGETQYF. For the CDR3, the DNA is TGTGCCAGCGGGGGCGGAGAGACCCAGTACTTC.

CDR3 amino acids: CASSLGQLVNTEAFF. DNA for the CDR3: TGTGCCAGCAGCTTGGGGCAGCTAGTGAACACTGAAGCTTTCTTT. The gene calls are TRBV7-9 and TRBJ1-1; D might be TRBD1 (5 bases). V lost 3 bases and J 0 bases, leaving 11 bases between the germline ends. CDR1 SEHNR and CDR2 FQNEAQ come from the germline V gene (reference sequence). The CDR3 loop spans 15 amino acids.

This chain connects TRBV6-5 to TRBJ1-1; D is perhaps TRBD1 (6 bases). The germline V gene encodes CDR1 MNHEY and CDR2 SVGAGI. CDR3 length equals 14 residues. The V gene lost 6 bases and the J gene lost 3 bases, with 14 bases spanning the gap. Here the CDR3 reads CASSLGQSHTEAFF. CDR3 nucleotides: TGTGCCAGCAGCCTAGGACAGTCCCACACTGAAGCTTTCTTT.

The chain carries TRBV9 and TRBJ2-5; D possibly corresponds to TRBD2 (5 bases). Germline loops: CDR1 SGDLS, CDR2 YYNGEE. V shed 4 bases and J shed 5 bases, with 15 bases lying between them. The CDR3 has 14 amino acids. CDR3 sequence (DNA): TGTGCCAGCAGCCCTCAGAGAGGGTCCGAGACCCAGTACTTC. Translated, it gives CASSPQRGSETQYF.

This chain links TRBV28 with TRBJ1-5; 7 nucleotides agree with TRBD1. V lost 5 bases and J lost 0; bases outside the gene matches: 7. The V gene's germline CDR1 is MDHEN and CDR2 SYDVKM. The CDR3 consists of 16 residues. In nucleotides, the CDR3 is TGTGCCAGCAGTCCCCCGACAGGGTATAGCAATCAGCCCCAGCATTTT. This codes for CASSPPTGYSNQPQHF.

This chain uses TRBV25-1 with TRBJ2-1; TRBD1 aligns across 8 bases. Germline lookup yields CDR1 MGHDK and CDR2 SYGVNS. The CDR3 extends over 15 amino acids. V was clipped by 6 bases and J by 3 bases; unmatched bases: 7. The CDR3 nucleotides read TGTGCCAGCAGGAAGCCAGGGGGCGGCTACAATGAGCAGTTCTTC. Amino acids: CASRKPGGGYNEQFF.

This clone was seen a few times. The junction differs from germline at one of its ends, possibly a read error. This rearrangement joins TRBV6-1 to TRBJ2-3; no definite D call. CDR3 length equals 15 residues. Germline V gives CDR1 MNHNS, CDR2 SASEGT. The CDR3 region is CASRDDLYGTDTQYF. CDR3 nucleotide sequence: TGTGCCAGCCGTGACGACCTTTACGGGACAGATACGCAGTATTTT.

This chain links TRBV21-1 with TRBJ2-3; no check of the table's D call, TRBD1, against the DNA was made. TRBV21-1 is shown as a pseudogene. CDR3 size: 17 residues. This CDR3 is CASSKGGDRARTDTQYF. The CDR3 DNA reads TGTGCCAGCAGCAAAGGGGGAGACAGGGCTCGCACAGATACGCAGTATTTT.

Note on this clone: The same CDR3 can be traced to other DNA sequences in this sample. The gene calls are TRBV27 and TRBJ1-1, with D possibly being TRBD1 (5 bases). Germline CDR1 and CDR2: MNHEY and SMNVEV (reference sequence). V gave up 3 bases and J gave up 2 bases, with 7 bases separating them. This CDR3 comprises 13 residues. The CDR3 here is CASSLGGNTEAFF. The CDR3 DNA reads TGTGCCAGCAGTTTGGGGGGAAACACTGAAGCTTTCTTT.

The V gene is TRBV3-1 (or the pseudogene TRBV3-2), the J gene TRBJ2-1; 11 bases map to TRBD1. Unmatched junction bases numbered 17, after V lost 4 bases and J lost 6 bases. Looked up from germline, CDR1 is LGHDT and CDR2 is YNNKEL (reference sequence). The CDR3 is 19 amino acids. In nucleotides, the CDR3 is TGTGCCAGCAGCCTGACCCTATTATACCCGGGACAGGGGGTCAATGAGCAGTTCTTC. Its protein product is CASSLTLLYPGQGVNEQFF.

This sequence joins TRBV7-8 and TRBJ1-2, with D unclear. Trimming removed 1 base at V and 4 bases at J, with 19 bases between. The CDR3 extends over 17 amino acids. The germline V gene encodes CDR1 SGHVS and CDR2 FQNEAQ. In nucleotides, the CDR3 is TGTGCCAGCAGCTTAGGCCAAGGCGTCGGCAGGCCCTATGGCTACACCTTC. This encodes CASSLGQGVGRPYGYTF.

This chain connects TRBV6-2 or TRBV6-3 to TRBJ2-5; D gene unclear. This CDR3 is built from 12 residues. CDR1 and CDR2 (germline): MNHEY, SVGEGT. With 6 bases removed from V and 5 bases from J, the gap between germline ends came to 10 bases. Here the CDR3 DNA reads TGTGCCAGCAGCCCCGTATCCGAGACCCAGTACTTC. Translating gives CASSPVSETQYF.

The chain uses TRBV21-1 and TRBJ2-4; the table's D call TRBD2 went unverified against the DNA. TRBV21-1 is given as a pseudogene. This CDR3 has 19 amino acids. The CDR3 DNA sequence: TGTGCCAGCAGCAGGAAGGCGGCCGGGACGGGACTAGCCAAAAACATTCAGTACTTC. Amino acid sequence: CASSRKAAGTGLAKNIQYF.

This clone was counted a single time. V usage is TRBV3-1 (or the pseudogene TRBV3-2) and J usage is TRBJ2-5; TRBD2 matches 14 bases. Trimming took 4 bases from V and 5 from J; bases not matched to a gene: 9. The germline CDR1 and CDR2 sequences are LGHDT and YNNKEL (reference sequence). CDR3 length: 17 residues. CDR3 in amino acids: CASSPRTSGGRRETQYF. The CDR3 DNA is TGTGCCAGCAGCCCCCGGACTAGCGGGGGGCGGAGGGAGACCCAGTACTTC.

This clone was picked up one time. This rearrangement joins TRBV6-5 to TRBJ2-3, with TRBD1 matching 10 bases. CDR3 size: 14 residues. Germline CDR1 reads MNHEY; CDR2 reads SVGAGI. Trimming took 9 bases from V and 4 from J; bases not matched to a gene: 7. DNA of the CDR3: TGTGCCAGTTGTTGGGACAGGGGCTCAGATACGCAGTATTTT. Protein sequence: CASCWDRGSDTQYF.

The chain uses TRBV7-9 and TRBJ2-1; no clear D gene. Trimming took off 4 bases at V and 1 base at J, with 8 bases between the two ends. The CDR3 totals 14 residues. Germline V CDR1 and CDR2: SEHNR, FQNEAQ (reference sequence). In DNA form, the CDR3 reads TGTGCCAGCAGCTCGGCAGGATCCTACAATGAGCAGTTCTTC. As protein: CASSSAGSYNEQFF.

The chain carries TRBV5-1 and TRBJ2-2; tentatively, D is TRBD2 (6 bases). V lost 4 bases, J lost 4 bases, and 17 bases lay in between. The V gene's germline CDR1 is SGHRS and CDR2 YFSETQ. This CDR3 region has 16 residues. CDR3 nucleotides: TGCGCCAGCAGCCCCCTCAGCGGGCTGAGCACCGGGGAGCTGTTTTTT. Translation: CASSPLSGLSTGELFF.

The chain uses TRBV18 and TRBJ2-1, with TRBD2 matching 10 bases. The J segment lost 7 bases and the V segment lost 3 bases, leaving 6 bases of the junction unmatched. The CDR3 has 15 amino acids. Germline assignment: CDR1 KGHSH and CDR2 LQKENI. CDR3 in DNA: TGTGCCAGCTCACCTGCTAGCGGGAGTTTTAATGAGCAGTTCTTC. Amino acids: CASSPASGSFNEQFF.

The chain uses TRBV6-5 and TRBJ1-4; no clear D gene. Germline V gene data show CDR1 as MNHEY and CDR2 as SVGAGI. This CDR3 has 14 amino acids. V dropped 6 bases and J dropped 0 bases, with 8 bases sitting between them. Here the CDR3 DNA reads TGTGCCAGCAGACTATCGGCAACTAATGAAAAACTGTTTTTT. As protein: CASRLSATNEKLFF.

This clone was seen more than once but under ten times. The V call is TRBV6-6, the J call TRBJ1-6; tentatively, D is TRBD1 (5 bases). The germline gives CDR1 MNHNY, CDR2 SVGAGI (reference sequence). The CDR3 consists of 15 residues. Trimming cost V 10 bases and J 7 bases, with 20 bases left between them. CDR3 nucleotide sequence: TGTGCCACCGGTCAGGGAGGGACTTACAATTCACCCCTCCACTTT. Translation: CATGQGGTYNSPLHF.

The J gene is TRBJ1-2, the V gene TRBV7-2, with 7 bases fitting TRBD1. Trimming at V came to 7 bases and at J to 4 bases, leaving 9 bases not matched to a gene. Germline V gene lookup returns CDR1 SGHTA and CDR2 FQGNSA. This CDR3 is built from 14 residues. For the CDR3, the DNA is TGTGCCAGCAACCCAGGGGGAGGATCCTATGGCTACACCTTC. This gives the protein CASNPGGGSYGYTF.